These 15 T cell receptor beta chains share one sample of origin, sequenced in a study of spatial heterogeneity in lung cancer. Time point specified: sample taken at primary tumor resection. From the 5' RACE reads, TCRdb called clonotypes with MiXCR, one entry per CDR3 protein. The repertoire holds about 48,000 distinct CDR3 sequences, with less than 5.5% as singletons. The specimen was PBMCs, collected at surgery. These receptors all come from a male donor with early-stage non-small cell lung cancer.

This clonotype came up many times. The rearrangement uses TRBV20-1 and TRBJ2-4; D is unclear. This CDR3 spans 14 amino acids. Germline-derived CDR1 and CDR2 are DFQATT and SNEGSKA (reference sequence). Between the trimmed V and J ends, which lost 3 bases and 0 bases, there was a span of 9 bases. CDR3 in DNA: TGCAGTGCTAGTGGTCCCCTAGCCAAAAACATTCAGTACTTC. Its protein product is CSASGPLAKNIQYF.

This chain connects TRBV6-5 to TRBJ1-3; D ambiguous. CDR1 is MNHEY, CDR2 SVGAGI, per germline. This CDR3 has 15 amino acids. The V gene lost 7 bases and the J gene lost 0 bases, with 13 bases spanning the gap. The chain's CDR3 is CASTLHSSSGNTIYF. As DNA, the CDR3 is TGTGCCAGCACCTTACACTCCAGCTCTGGAAACACCATATATTTT.

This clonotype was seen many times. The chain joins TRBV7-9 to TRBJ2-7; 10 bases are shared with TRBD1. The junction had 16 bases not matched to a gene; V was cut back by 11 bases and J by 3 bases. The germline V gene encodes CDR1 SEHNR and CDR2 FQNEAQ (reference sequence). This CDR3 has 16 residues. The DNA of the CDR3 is TGTGCCCGAGATATGGTCGACGACAGGGGGCTCTACGAGCAGTACTTC. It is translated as CARDMVDDRGLYEQYF.

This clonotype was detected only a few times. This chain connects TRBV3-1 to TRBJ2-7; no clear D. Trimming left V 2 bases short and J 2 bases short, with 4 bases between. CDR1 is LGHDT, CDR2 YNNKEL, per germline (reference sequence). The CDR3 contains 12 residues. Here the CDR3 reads CASSQSTYEQYF. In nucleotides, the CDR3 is TGTGCCAGCAGCCAATCCACCTACGAGCAGTACTTC.

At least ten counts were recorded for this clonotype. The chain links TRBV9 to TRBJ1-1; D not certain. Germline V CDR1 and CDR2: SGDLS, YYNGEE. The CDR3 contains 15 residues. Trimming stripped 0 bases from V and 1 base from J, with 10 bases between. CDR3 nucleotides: TGTGCCAGCAGCGTAGGTGAGGTCCGGAACACTGAAGCTTTCTTT. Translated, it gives CASSVGEVRNTEAFF.

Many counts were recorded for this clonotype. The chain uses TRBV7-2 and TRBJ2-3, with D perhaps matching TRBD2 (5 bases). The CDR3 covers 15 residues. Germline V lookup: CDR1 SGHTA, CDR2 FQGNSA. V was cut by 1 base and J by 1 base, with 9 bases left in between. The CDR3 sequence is CASSLGGLGTDTQYF. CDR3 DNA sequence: TGTGCCAGCAGCTTAGGTGGACTTGGCACAGATACGCAGTATTTT.

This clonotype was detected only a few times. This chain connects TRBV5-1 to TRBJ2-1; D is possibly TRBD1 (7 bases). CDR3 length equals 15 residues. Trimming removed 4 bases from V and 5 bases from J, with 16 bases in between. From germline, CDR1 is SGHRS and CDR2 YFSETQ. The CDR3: CASSPNGGGHNEQFF. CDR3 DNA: TGCGCCAGCAGCCCCAACGGAGGGGGCCACAATGAGCAGTTCTTC.

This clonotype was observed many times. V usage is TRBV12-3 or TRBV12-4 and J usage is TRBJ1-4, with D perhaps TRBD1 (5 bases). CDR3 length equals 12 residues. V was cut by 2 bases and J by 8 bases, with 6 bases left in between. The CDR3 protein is CASSLRDEKLFF. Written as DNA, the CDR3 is TGTGCCAGCAGTTTAAGGGACGAAAAACTGTTTTTT.

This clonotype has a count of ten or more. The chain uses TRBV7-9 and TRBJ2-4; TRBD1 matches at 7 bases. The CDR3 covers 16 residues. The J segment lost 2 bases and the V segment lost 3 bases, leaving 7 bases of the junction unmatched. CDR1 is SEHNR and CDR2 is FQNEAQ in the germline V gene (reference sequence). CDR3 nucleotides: TGTGCCAGCAGCTTCAGGGACAGTCGGACCAAAAACATTCAGTACTTC. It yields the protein CASSFRDSRTKNIQYF.

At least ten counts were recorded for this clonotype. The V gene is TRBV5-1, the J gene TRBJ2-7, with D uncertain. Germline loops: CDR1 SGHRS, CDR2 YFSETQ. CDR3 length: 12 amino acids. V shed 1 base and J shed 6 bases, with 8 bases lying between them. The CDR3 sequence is CASSLPPGEQYF. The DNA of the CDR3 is TGCGCCAGCAGCTTGCCCCCCGGCGAGCAGTACTTC. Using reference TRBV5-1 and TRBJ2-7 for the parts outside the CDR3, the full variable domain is KAGVTQTPRYLIKTRGQQVTLSCSPISGHRSVSWYQQTPGQGLQFLFEYFSETQRNKGNFPGRFSGRQFSNSRSEMNVSTLELGDSALYLCASSLPPGEQYFGPGTRLTVT.

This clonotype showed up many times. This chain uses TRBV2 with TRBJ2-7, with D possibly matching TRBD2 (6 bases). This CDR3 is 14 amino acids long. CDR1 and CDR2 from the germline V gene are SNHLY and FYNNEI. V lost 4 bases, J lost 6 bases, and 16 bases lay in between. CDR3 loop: CASSGGYRDSEQYF. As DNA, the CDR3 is TGTGCCAGCAGTGGCGGATACCGGGACTCCGAGCAGTACTTC.

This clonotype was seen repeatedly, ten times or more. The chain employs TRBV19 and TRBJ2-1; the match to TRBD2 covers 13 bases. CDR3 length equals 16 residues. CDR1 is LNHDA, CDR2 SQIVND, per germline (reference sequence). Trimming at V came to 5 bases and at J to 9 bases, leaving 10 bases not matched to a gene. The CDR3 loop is CASSPPGLAGLGEQFF. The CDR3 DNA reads TGTGCCAGTAGTCCGCCGGGACTAGCGGGACTCGGTGAGCAGTTCTTC.

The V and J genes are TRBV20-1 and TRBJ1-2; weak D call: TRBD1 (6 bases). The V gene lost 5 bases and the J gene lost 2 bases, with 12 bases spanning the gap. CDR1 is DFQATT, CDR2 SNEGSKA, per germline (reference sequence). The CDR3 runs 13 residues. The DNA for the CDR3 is TGCAGTGCTCCTCAGGGGACCAACTATGGCTACACCTTC. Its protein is CSAPQGTNYGYTF.

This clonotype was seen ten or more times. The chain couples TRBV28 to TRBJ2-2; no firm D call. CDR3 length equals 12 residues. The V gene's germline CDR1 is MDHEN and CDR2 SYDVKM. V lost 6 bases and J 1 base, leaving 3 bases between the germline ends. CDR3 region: CASSRNTGELFF. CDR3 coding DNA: TGTGCCAGCAGCCGGAACACCGGGGAGCTGTTTTTT.

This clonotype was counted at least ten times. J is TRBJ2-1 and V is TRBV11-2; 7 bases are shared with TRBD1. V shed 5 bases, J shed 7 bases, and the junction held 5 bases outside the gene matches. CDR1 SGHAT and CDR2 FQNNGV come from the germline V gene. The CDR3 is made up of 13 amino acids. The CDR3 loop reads CASSTDRVNEQFF. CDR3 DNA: TGTGCCAGCAGCACCGACAGGGTGAATGAGCAGTTCTTC.